This T cell receptor (beta chain) was identified in a study of blood T cell repertoires in COVID-19. Study at large: Two negative PCRs, clearance, or symptom resolution were required of recovered Cohort 3 donors. Samples came from the United States, Italy and Spain, spanning acute and convalescent COVID-19.

Participants came from under 30 US areas, aged roughly 18 to 100 years. V shed 3 bases, J shed 6 bases, and the junction held 11 bases outside the gene matches. The CDR3 length is 15 residues. Germline V gene data show CDR1 as LNHDA and CDR2 as SQIVND (reference sequence). As processed by the authors: Amplification with reference gene primers provided the estimates of nucleated cell counts. The protocol was immunoSEQ multiplex PCR, while the TCRdb copy is restricted to in-frame clones and leaves out a portion. V, J and clone size are taken as reported in that table, and D and trimming were inferred from the DNA itself. Altogether over 200,000 clones are present, approximately 87% being singletons, with the ten largest covering roughly 3.2%. A single count supports this clone.

This receptor was taken from a woman between 50 and 59 years old in a cohort exposed to, infected with or recovered from COVID-19 (not recorded which). The chain has TRBV19 and TRBJ2-7; 7 positions agree with TRBD2. Sequences were obtained from PBMCs or T cells enriched from blood (not recorded which). CDR3 in amino acids: CASSMTEGGVLEQYF. In nucleotides, the CDR3 is TGTGCCAGTAGTATGACTGAGGGAGGGGTGCTCGAGCAGTACTTC. The complete variable domain, with remaining parts taken from reference TRBV19 and TRBJ2-7, reads DGGITQSPKYLFRKEGQNVTLSCEQNLNHDAMYWYRQDPGQGLRLIYYSQIVNDFQKGDIAEGYSVSREKKESFPLTVTSAQKNPTAFYLCASSMTEGGVLEQYFGPGTRLTVT.